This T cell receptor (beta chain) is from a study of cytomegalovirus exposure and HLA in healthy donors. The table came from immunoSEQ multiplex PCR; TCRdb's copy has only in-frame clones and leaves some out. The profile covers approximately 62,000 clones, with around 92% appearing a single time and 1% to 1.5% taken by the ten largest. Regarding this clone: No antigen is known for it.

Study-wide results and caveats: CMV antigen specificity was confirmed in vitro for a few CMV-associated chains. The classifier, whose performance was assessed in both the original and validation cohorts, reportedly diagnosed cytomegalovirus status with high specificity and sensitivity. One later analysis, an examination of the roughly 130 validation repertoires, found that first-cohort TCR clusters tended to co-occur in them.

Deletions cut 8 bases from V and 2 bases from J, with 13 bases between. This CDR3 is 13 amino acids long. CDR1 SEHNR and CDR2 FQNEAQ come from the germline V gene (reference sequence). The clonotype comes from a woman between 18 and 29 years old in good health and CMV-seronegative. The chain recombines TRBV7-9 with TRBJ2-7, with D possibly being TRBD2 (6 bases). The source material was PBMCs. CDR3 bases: TGTGCCAGCCGCGGGGACTCGCCCTACGAGCAGTACTTC. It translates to CASRGDSPYEQYF.